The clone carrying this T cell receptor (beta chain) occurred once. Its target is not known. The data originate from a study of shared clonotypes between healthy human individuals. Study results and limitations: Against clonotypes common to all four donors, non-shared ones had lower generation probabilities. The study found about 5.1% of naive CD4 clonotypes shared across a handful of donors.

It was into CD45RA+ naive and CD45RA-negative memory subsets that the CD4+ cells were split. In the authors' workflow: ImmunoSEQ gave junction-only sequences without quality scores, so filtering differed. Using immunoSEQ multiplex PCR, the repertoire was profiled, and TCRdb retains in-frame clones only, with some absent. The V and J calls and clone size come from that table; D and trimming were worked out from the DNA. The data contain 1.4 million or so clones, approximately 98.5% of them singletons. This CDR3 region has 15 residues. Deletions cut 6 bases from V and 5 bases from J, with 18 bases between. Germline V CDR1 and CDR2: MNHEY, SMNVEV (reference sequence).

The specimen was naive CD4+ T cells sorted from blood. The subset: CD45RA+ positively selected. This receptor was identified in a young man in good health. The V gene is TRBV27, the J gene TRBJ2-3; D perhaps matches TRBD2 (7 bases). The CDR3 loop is CASSPPGGYGDTQYF. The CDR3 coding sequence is TGTGCCAGCAGCCCTCCGGGGGGCTACGGAGATACGCAGTATTTT.